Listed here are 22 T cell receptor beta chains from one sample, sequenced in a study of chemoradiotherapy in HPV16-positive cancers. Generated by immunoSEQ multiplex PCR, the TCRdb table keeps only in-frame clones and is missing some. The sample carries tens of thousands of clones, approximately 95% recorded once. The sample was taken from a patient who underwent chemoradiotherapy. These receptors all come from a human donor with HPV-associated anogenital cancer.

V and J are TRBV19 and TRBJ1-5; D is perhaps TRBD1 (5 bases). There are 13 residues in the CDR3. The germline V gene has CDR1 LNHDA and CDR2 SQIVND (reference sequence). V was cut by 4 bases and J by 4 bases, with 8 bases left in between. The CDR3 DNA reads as TGTGCCAGTAGTAGGGACCCAAATCAGCCCCAGCATTTT. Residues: CASSRDPNQPQHF.

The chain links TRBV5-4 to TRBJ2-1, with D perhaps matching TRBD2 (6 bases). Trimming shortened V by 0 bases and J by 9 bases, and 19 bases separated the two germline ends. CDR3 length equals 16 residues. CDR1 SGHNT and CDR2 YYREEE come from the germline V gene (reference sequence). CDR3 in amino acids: CASSLASAGSLGEQFF. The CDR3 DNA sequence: TGTGCCAGCAGCTTGGCCTCGGCGGGGTCCCTCGGTGAGCAGTTCTTC.

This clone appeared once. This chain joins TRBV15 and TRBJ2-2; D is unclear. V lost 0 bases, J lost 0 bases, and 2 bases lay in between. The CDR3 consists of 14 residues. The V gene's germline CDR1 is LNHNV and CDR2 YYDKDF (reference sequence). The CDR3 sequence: CATSRDPNTGELFF. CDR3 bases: TGTGCCACCAGCAGAGATCCGAACACCGGGGAGCTGTTTTTT.

The CDR3 sequence: CSAPQGSEDFF. The DNA for the CDR3 is TGCAGTGCACCTCAGGGTTCAGAGGATTTCTTT. The chain is built from TRBV20-1 and TRBJ1-1; D might be TRBD1 (5 bases). The CDR3 is 11 residues long. Trimming cost V 6 bases and J 13 bases, with 18 bases left between them. Germline V lookup: CDR1 DFQATT, CDR2 SNEGSKA (reference sequence).

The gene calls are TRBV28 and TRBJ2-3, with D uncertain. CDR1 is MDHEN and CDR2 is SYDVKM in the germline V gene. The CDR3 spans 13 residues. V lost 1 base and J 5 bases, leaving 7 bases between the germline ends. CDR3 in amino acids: CASSLSSRDTQYF. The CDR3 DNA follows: TGTGCCAGCAGTTTATCATCACGAGATACGCAGTATTTT. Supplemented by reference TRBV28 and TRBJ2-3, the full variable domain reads DVKVTQSSRYLVKRTGEKVFLECVQDMDHENMFWYRQDPGLGLRLIYFSYDVKMKEKGDIPEGYSVSREKKERFSLILESASTNQTSMYLCASSLSSRDTQYFGPGTRLTVL.

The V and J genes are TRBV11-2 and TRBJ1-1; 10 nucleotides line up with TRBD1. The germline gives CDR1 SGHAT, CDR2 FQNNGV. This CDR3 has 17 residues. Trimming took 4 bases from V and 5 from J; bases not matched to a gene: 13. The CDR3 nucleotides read TGTGCCAGCAGCTCTAGCGGGACAGGGGTGGGCAGAACTGAAGCTTTCTTT. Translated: CASSSSGTGVGRTEAFF. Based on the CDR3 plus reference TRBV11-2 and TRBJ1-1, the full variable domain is EAGVAQSPRYKIIEKRQSVAFWCNPISGHATLYWYQQILGQGPKLLIQFQNNGVVDDSQLPKDRFSAERLKGVDSTLKIQPAKLEDSAVYLCASSSSGTGVGRTEAFFGQGTRLTVV.

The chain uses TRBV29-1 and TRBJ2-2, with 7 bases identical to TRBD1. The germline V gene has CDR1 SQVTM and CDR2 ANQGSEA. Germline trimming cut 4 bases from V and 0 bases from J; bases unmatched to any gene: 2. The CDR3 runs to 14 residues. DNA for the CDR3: TGCAGCGTTGTCGGACAGGCGAACACCGGGGAGCTGTTTTTT. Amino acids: CSVVGQANTGELFF.

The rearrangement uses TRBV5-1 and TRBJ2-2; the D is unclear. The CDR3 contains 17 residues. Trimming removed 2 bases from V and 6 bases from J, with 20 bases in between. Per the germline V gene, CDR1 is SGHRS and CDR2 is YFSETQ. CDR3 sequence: CASSFSRLSSSAGELFF. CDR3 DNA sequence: TGCGCCAGCAGCTTTAGTCGCCTATCTAGTTCGGCCGGGGAGCTGTTTTTT.

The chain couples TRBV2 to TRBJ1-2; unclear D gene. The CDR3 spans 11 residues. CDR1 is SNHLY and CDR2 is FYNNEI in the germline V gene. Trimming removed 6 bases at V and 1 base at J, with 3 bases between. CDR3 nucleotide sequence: TGTGCCAGCAGGGTTAACTATGGCTACACCTTC. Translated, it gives CASRVNYGYTF.

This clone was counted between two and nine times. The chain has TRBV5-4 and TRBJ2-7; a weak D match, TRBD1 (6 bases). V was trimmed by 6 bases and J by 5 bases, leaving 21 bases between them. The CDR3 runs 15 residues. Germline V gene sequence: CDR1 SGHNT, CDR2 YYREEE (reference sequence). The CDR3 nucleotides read TGTGCCAGCAACAACGGTGGCACAGGGCCCCACGAGCAGTACTTC. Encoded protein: CASNNGGTGPHEQYF.

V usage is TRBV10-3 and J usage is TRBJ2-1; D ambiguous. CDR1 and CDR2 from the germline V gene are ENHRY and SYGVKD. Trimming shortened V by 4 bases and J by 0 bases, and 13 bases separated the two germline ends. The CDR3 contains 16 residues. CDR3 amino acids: CAISGTTTGSYNEQFF. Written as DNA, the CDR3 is TGTGCCATCAGTGGAACTACAACTGGCTCCTACAATGAGCAGTTCTTC.

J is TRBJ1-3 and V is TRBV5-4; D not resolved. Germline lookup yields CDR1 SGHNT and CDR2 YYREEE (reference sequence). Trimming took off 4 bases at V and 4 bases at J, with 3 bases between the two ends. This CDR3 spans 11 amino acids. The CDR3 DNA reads TGTGCCAGCAGCATAGGAAACACCATATATTTT. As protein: CASSIGNTIYF.

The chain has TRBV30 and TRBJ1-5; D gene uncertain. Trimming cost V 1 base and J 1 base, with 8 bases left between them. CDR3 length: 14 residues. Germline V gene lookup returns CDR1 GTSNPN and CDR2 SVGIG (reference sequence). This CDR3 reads CAWSAGGSNQPQHF. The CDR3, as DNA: TGTGCCTGGAGTGCCGGAGGGAGCAATCAGCCCCAGCATTTT.

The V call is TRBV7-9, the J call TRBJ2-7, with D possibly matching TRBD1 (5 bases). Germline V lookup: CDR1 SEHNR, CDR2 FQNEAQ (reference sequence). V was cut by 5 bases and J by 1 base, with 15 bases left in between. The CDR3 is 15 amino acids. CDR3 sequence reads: CASSPGPTPSYEQYF. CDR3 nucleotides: TGTGCCAGCAGCCCAGGGCCAACTCCATCCTACGAGCAGTACTTC.

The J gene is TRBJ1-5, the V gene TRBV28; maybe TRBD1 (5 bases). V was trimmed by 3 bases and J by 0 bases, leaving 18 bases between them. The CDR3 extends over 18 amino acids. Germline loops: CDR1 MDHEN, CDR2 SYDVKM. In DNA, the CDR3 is TGTGCCAGCAGTTTCGACACAGGCGAATCGTCTAGCAATCAGCCCCAGCATTTT. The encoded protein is CASSFDTGESSSNQPQHF.

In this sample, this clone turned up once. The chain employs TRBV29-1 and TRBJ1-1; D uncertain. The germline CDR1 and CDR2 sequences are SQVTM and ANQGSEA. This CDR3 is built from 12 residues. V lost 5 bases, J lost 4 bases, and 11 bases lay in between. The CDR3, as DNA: TGCAGCGTTCTACCGCGGGGCACTGAAGCTTTCTTT. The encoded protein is CSVLPRGTEAFF.

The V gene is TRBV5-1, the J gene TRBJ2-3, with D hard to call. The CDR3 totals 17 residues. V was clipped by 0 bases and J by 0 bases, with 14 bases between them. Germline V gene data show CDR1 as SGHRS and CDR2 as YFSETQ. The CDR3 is CASSLEVGRLSTDTQYF. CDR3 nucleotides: TGCGCCAGCAGCTTGGAGGTGGGCAGGCTTAGCACAGATACGCAGTATTTT. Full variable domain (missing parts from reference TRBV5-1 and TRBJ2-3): KAGVTQTPRYLIKTRGQQVTLSCSPISGHRSVSWYQQTPGQGLQFLFEYFSETQRNKGNFPGRFSGRQFSNSRSEMNVSTLELGDSALYLCASSLEVGRLSTDTQYFGPGTRLTVL.

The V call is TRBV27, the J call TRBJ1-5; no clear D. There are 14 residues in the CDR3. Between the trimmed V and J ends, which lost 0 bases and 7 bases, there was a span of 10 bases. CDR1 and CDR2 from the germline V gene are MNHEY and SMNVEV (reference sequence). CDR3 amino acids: CASSLSRVDQPQHF. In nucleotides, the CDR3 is TGTGCCAGCAGTTTATCTAGGGTGGACCAGCCCCAGCATTTT.

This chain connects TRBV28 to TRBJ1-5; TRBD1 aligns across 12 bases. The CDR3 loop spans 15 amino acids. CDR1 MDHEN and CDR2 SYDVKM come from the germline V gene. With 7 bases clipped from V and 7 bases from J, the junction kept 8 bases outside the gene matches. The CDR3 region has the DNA TGTGCCAGCACTCCGGGACAGGGGGCCTGGCAGCCCCAGCATTTT. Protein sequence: CASTPGQGAWQPQHF.

The CDR3 here is CASSLLAGGQNEQFF. The CDR3 region has the DNA TGCGCCAGCAGCTTACTAGCGGGAGGTCAGAATGAGCAGTTCTTC. V is TRBV5-1 and J is TRBJ2-1, with 12 nucleotides matching TRBD2. The CDR3 totals 15 residues. V was clipped by 2 bases and J by 7 bases; unmatched bases: 4. Germline-derived CDR1 and CDR2 are SGHRS and YFSETQ.

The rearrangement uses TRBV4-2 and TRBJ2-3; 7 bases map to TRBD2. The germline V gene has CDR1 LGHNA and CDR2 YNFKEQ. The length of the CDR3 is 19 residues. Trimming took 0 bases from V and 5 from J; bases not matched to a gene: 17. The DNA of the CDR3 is TGTGCCAGCAGCCAAGATCCGGGTAAGGGTGCGGGAGCTAGAGATACGCAGTATTTT. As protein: CASSQDPGKGAGARDTQYF.

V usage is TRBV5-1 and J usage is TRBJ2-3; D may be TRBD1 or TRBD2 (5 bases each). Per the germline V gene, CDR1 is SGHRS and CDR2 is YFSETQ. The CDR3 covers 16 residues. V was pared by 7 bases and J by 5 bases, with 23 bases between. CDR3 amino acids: CASLRNTGRAGDTQYF. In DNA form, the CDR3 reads TGCGCCAGCCTACGGAACACGGGACGCGCGGGAGATACGCAGTATTTT. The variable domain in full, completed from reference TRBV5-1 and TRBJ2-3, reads KAGVTQTPRYLIKTRGQQVTLSCSPISGHRSVSWYQQTPGQGLQFLFEYFSETQRNKGNFPGRFSGRQFSNSRSEMNVSTLELGDSALYLCASLRNTGRAGDTQYFGPGTRLTVL.